The 11 T cell receptor beta chains in this list originate from one sample, sequenced in a study of shared clonotypes between healthy human individuals. Assay used: immunoSEQ multiplex PCR; TCRdb lists only in-frame clones, some missing. The sample lists 2 million to 2.5 million clones; roughly 92% were seen once. The sequencing input was naive CD4+ T cells from PBMCs. Subset reported: CD45RA+ positively selected. The receptors here all came from a young man in good health. Some clones in this sample may be carry-over from other donors' samples.

The CDR3 reads CASSHVGTAETQYF. The CDR3 DNA follows: TGTGCCAGCAGCCATGTCGGGACAGCTGAGACCCAGTACTTC. This rearrangement joins TRBV7-6 to TRBJ2-5; 7 nucleotides match TRBD1. The CDR3 has 14 residues. From germline, CDR1 is SGHVS and CDR2 FNYEAQ. The V and J ends lost 5 bases and 5 bases, in that order; junction bases with no gene match: 8.

This chain links TRBV6-5 with TRBJ1-1; tentative D call: TRBD1 (5 bases). CDR1 is MNHEY and CDR2 is SVGAGI in the germline V gene. The length of the CDR3 is 14 residues. Between the trimmed V and J ends, which lost 4 bases and 5 bases, there was a span of 14 bases. CDR3 coding DNA: TGTGCCAGCAGTTTGATAAGGGGTGAAACTGAAGCTTTCTTT. Its protein product is CASSLIRGETEAFF.

The rearrangement uses TRBV28 and TRBJ1-2; 7 bases fit TRBD1. This CDR3 has 12 residues. V lost 5 bases to trimming and J lost 10 bases; unmatched junction nucleotides: 7. From germline, CDR1 is MDHEN and CDR2 SYDVKM. The CDR3 spells CASSPLDRAYTF. CDR3 coding DNA: TGTGCCAGCAGTCCTCTCGACAGGGCCTACACCTTC.

The chain recombines TRBV29-1 with TRBJ2-7; 9 bases are a match to TRBD2. Germline V gene lookup returns CDR1 SQVTM and CDR2 ANQGSEA. The CDR3 runs to 11 residues. For the CDR3, the DNA is TGCAGCGTTGCGGATAGCGGGAGACAGTGGGTC. Translated: CSVADSGRQWV.

The chain recombines TRBV7-3 with TRBJ1-4; no clear D. This CDR3 has 15 amino acids. The V gene's germline CDR1 is SGHTA and CDR2 FQGTGA. V was cut by 2 bases and J by 4 bases, with 11 bases left in between. DNA of the CDR3: TGTGCCAGCAGCTTAGCAGGTCCAAGTAATGAAAAACTGTTTTTT. As protein: CASSLAGPSNEKLFF.

The chain combines TRBV5-1 with TRBJ1-1; 7 bases are a match to TRBD1. This CDR3 has 14 residues. The germline V gene has CDR1 SGHRS and CDR2 YFSETQ. V dropped 3 bases and J dropped 0; count of bases not matched to a gene: 2. The DNA for the CDR3 is TGCGCCAGCAGCTGGACAGGACTGAACACTGAAGCTTTCTTT. It codes for CASSWTGLNTEAFF.

The genes are TRBV6-5 and TRBJ2-6; TRBD1 might be the D (6 bases). Germline V CDR1 and CDR2: MNHEY, SVGAGI. V dropped 6 bases and J dropped 0 bases, with 9 bases sitting between them. The CDR3 extends over 15 amino acids. DNA of the CDR3: TGTGCCAGCAGACAGGGACACTCTGGGGCCAACGTCCTGACTTTC. Its protein is CASRQGHSGANVLTF.

This chain uses TRBV4-1 with TRBJ2-7; 8 positions match TRBD1. With V trimmed by 1 base and J by 6 bases, 11 bases remained unmatched. CDR3 length: 16 amino acids. Germline CDR1 reads MGHRA; CDR2 reads YSYEKL. The CDR3 sequence is CASSQGTGSGTSEQYF. The CDR3 DNA reads TGCGCCAGCAGCCAAGGGACAGGGAGTGGTACAAGCGAGCAGTACTTC.

V and J are TRBV29-1 and TRBJ2-1; tentatively, D is TRBD1 (5 bases). Germline CDR1 SQVTM, CDR2 ANQGSEA. The CDR3 is made up of 12 amino acids. V gave up 4 bases and J gave up 4 bases, with 8 bases separating them. CDR3 in DNA: TGCAGCGTTGGACAGACTTACAATGAGCAGTTCTTC. This translates into CSVGQTYNEQFF.

Of note for this clone: This same CDR3 is encoded by further DNA sequences in the sample. The gene calls are TRBV2 and TRBJ1-5, with unresolved D. The CDR3 has 12 amino acids. Trimming took 4 bases from V and 7 from J, leaving 8 bases between them. Per the germline V gene, CDR1 is SNHLY and CDR2 is FYNNEI. The CDR3 protein is CASSVEGQPQHF. For the CDR3, the DNA is TGTGCCAGCAGTGTAGAGGGACAGCCCCAGCATTTT. Looking up the rest from reference TRBV2 and TRBJ1-5 gives the full variable domain: EPEVTQTPSHQVTQMGQEVILRCVPISNHLYFYWYRQILGQKVEFLVSFYNNEISEKSEIFDDQFSVERPDGSNFTLKIRSTKLEDSAMYFCASSVEGQPQHFGDGTRLSIL.

The genes are TRBV7-9 and TRBJ2-1; 12 nucleotides agree with TRBD2. Germline loops: CDR1 SEHNR, CDR2 FQNEAQ (reference sequence). Trimming removed 3 bases from V and 7 bases from J; junction bases left unmatched: 10. CDR3 length: 17 amino acids. The CDR3 is CASSLLLAGGPRNEQFF. In DNA form, the CDR3 reads TGTGCCAGCAGCTTGTTGCTAGCGGGAGGGCCTCGGAATGAGCAGTTCTTC.